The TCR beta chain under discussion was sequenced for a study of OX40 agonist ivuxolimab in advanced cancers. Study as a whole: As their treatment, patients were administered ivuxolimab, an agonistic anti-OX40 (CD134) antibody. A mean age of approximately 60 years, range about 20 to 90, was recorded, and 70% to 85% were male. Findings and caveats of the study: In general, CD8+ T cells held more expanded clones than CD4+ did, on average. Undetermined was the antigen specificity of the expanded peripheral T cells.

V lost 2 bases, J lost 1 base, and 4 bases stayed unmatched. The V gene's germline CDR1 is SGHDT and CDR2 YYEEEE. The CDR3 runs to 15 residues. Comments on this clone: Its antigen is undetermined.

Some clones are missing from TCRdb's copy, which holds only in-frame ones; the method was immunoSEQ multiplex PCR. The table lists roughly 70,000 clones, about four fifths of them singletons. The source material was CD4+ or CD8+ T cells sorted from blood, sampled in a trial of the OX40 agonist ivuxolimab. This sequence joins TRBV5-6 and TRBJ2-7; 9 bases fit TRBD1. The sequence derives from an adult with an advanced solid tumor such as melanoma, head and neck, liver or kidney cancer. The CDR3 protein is CASSFTGQGSYEQYF. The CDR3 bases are TGTGCCAGCAGCTTTACCGGACAGGGGTCCTACGAGCAGTACTTC.